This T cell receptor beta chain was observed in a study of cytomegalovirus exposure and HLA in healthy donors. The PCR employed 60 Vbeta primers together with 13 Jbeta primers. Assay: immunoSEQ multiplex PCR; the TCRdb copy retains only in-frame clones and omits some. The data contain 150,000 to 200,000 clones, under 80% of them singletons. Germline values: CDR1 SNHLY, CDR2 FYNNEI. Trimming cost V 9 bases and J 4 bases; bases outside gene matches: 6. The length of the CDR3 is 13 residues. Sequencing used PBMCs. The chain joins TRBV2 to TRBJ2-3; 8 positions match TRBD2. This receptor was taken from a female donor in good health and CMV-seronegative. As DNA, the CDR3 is TGTGCCAGGCAGCGGGAGTCATCAGATACGCAGTATTTT. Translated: CARQRESSDTQYF.